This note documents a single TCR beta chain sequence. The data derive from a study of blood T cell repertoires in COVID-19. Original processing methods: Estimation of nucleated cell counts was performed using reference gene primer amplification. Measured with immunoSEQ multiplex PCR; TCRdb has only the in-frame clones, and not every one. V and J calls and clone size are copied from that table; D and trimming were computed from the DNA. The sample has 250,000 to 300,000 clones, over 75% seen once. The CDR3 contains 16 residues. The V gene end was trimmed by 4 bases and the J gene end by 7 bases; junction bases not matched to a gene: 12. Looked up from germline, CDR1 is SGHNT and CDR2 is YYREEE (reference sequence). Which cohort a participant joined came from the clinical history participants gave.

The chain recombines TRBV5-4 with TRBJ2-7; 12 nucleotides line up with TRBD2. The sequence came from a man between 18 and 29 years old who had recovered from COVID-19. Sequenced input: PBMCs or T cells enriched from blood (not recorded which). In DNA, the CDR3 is TGTGCCAGCAGCCAGGATGCTAGCGGGAGGGCCGAGGAGCAGTACTTC. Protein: CASSQDASGRAEEQYF.